Listed below are T cell receptor beta chains from one sample, sequenced in a study of PD-L1 blockade in urothelial cancer. Clones were read by immunoSEQ multiplex PCR, and TCRdb kept only the in-frame ones, dropping some. The data show more than 85,000 clones, approximately 90% seen once. This specimen was PBMCs, taken around atezolizumab (anti-PD-L1) treatment. The receptors derive from an elderly woman with urothelial cancer. Each CDR3 is given with its conserved first and last residue. Fields, in order: clone size, D gene, J gene, V gene, CDR3 DNA, CDR3 protein. D genes are given only for firm matches. Clone size is stated in some rows and not others, as once, few, many or a class when expanded.

-,TRBD1,TRBJ1-1,TRBV5-6,TGTGCCAGCAGCTTAGGCCCGACAGGGATCACTGAAGCTTTCTTT,CASSLGPTGITEAFF
-,-,TRBJ1-5,TRBV6-5,TGTGCCAGCAGTACAGGACAGTACAATCAGCCCCAGCATTTT,CASSTGQYNQPQHF
-,TRBD1,TRBJ1-4,TRBV15,TGTGCCACCAGCAGAGATAGACAGGGTTCTAATGAAAAACTGTTTTTT,CATSRDRQGSNEKLFF
-,-,TRBJ2-7,TRBV25-1,TGTGCCAGCAGGGGGGTGGGGGGCGAGCAGTACTTC,CASRGVGGEQYF
-,TRBD1,TRBJ1-4,TRBV2,TGTGCCAGCAGCGAAAACAGGGGTGGGGAACTGTTTTTT,CASSENRGGELFF
-,-,TRBJ2-7,TRBV27,TGTGCCAGCAGTCTAAGACAGACCTCCTACGAGCAGTACTTC,CASSLRQTSYEQYF
-,-,TRBJ1-1,TRBV19,TGTGCCAGTAATCCGTGGGGCGGTTCGAACACTGAAGCTTTCTTT,CASNPWGGSNTEAFF
-,-,TRBJ1-1,TRBV7-9,TGTGCCAGCAGCTTCTCAGGGCCCAACACTGAAGCTTTCTTT,CASSFSGPNTEAFF
-,TRBD2,TRBJ2-7,TRBV5-1,TGCGCCAGCAGCTTGGCCGGTACTAGCGGGAGTGTCTACGAGCAGTACTTC,CASSLAGTSGSVYEQYF
few,-,TRBJ1-1,TRBV7-9,TGTGCCAGCAGCCGCCCCCCCGGGGGGACTGAAGCTTTCTTT,CASSRPPGGTEAFF
-,-,TRBJ2-1,TRBV20-1,TGCAGTGGCTCCGAGGGTAATGAGCAGTTCTTC,CSGSEGNEQFF
-,TRBD1,TRBJ1-2,TRBV28,TGTGCCAGCAGTTCTGCAGGGGGCATTAACTATGGCTACACCTTC,CASSSAGGINYGYTF
-,-,TRBJ1-3,TRBV19,TGTGCCAGTAGTAGCGGGGCCTCTGGAAACACCATATATTTT,CASSSGASGNTIYF
once,-,TRBJ1-1,TRBV2,TGTGCCAGCAGTGAGACGGGAGGCGGAGAAGCTTTCTTT,CASSETGGGEAFF
-,TRBD1,TRBJ1-1,TRBV6-1,TGTGCCAGCAGTGTCACGACAGGGGTCAAGTCTGAAGCTTTCTTT,CASSVTTGVKSEAFF
once,TRBD1,TRBJ1-4,TRBV6-1,TGTGCCAGCAGTGGAGGACAGGGGGCGGGTGAAAAACTGTTTTTT,CASSGGQGAGEKLFF
-,TRBD1,TRBJ1-2,TRBV28,TGTGCCAGCAGTTTGAAGGCAGGGGGAAGAGGCTACACCTTC,CASSLKAGGRGYTF
-,TRBD2,TRBJ2-2,TRBV10-1,TGCGCCAGCAGTGAGTCGACGGGAGGCACCGGGGAGCTGTTTTTT,CASSESTGGTGELFF
-,-,TRBJ1-1,TRBV19,TGTGCCAGTAACCTGGTGGGCGCCGCTGAAGCTTTCTTT,CASNLVGAAEAFF
-,-,TRBJ1-1,TRBV19,TGTGCCAGTAGTGGCCCATTGAACACTGAAGCTTTCTTT,CASSGPLNTEAFF
-,TRBD1,TRBJ1-5,TRBV11-2,TGTGCCAGCAGCTTAGGGGACAGACACAATCAGCCCCAGCATTTT,CASSLGDRHNQPQHF
-,-,TRBJ2-1,TRBV2,TGTGCCAGCAGGAACGACAGAGTTAATGAGCAGTTCTTC,CASRNDRVNEQFF